What follows are 7 T cell receptor beta chains derived from one specimen sequenced in a study of vaccination and CD4 T cells after COVID-19. The antigens for these receptors are not known. The treatment is: approximately 10-day PBMC culture with coronavirus spike peptide pools or control peptides (ViraFEST assay). Sequencing of cultured CD4+ T cell DNA used the Oncomine TCR Beta short-read assay. From the PCR reads, TCRdb called clonotypes with MiXCR, one entry per CDR3 protein. Here the sample spans around 13,000 distinct CDR3 sequences, about 50% being singletons. The material sequenced was CD4+ T cells from blood, cultured in vitro, taken before SARS-CoV-2 vaccination. The source of these receptors is a human donor who had recovered from COVID-19.

This clonotype was detected a few times. The rearrangement links TRBV10-3 to TRBJ1-2, with D perhaps matching TRBD1 (6 bases). This CDR3 has 17 residues. Germline lookup yields CDR1 ENHRY and CDR2 SYGVKD. V lost 2 bases, J lost 0 bases, and 16 bases lay in between. CDR3 sequence reads: CAISERTVNTANYGYTF. CDR3 coding DNA: TGTGCCATCAGTGAGCGGACAGTCAATACTGCTAACTATGGCTACACCTTC.

The chain uses TRBV20-1 and TRBJ1-6; 7 bases agree with TRBD1. The germline V gene encodes CDR1 DFQATT and CDR2 SNEGSKA (reference sequence). V lost 5 bases, J lost 9 bases, and 13 bases stayed unmatched. The length of the CDR3 is 15 residues. The chain's CDR3 is CSAGLGGQGVSPLHF. CDR3 DNA: TGCAGTGCTGGCTTAGGGGGCCAGGGGGTTTCACCCCTCCACTTT.

This clonotype was picked up a small number of times. The CDR3 sequence: CASSHTSTRADTQYF. CDR3 nucleotides: TGTGCCAGCAGTCATACCTCGACTAGAGCAGATACGCAGTATTTT. The rearrangement links TRBV11-3 to TRBJ2-3; tentative D call: TRBD2 (6 bases). The germline CDR1 and CDR2 sequences are SGHNT and YENEEA. With 6 bases removed from V and 4 bases from J, the gap between germline ends came to 17 bases. The CDR3 extends over 15 amino acids.

The rearrangement uses TRBV6-5 and TRBJ1-2; D is unresolved. This CDR3 comprises 14 residues. Per germline, CDR1 MNHEY and CDR2 SVGAGI. With 0 bases removed from V and 1 base from J, the gap between germline ends came to 6 bases. As DNA, the CDR3 is TGTGCCAGCAGTTACTCATCAAATAACTATGGCTACACCTTC. It codes for CASSYSSNNYGYTF.

V is TRBV20-1 and J is TRBJ1-4, with D perhaps TRBD1 (6 bases). Trimming removed 4 bases at V and 7 bases at J, with 19 bases between. From germline, CDR1 is DFQATT and CDR2 SNEGSKA (reference sequence). The CDR3 runs to 15 residues. CDR3 amino acids: CSANHGQGSSEKLFF. CDR3 bases: TGCAGTGCTAACCATGGCCAGGGGTCTAGTGAAAAACTGTTTTTT.

The rearrangement uses TRBV11-2 and TRBJ2-3; D is unresolved. Germline assignment: CDR1 SGHAT and CDR2 FQNNGV. The length of the CDR3 is 16 residues. V was trimmed by 3 bases and J by 2 bases, leaving 15 bases between them. The CDR3 DNA follows: TGTGCCAGCAGCTTTCGTGTATCACAGTCCACAGATACGCAGTATTTT. Translation gives CASSFRVSQSTDTQYF. The entire variable domain, with the rest obtained from reference TRBV11-2 and TRBJ2-3, is as follows: EAGVAQSPRYKIIEKRQSVAFWCNPISGHATLYWYQQILGQGPKLLIQFQNNGVVDDSQLPKDRFSAERLKGVDSTLKIQPAKLEDSAVYLCASSFRVSQSTDTQYFGPGTRLTVL.

V and J are TRBV2 and TRBJ1-2; possibly TRBD1 for D (6 bases). This CDR3 is built from 13 residues. Germline CDR1 reads SNHLY; CDR2 reads FYNNEI. V lost 4 bases and J 6 bases, leaving 12 bases between the germline ends. This CDR3 reads CASSVGRGDGYTF. CDR3 in DNA: TGTGCCAGCAGTGTCGGGAGGGGGGATGGCTACACCTTC.